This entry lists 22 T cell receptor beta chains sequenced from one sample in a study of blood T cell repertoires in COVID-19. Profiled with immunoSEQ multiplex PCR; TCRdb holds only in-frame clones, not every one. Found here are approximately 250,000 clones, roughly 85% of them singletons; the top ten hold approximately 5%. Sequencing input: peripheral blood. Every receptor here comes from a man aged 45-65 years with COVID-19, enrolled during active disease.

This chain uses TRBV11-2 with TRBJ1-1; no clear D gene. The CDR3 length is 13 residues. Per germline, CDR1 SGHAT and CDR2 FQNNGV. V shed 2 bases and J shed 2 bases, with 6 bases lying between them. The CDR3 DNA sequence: TGTGCCAGCAGCTTAAAAACAAACACTGAAGCTTTCTTT. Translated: CASSLKTNTEAFF.

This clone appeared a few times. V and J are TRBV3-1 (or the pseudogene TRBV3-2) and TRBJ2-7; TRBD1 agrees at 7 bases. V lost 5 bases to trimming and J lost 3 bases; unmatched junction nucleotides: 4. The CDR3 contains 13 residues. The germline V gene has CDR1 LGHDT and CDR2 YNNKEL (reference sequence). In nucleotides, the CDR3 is TGTGCCAGCAGCTCCCGACAGGGCTACGAGCAGTACTTC. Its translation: CASSSRQGYEQYF.

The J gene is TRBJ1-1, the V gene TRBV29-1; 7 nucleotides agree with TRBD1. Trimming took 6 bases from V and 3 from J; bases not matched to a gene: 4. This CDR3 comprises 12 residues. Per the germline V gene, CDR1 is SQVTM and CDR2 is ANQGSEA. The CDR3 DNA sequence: TGCAGCGTGAGGACAGGACACACTGAAGCTTTCTTT. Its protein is CSVRTGHTEAFF.

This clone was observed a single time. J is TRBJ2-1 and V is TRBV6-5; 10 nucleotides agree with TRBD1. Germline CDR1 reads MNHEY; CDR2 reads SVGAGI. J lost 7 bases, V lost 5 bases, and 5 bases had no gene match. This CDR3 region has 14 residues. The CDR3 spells CASSPGQGMNEQFF. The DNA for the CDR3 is TGTGCCAGCAGTCCGGGACAGGGGATGAATGAGCAGTTCTTC.

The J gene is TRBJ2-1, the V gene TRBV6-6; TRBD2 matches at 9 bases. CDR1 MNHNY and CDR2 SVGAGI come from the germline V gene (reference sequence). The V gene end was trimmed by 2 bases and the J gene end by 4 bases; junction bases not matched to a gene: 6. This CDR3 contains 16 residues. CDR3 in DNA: TGTGCCAGCAGTTACGGCGGGGGGGGGTCGTACAATGAGCAGTTCTTC. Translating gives CASSYGGGGSYNEQFF.

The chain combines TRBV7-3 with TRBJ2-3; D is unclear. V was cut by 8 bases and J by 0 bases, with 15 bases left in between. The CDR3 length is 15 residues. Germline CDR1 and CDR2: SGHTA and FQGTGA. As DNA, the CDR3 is TGTGCCAGCGGTAAGACGGGTCCTAGCACAGATACGCAGTATTTT. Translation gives CASGKTGPSTDTQYF.

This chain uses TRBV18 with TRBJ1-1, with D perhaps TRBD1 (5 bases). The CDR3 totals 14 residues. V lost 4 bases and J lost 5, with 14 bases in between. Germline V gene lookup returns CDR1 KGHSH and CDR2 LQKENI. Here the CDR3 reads CASSLPGLSTEAFF. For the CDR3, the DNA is TGTGCCAGCTCACTCCCAGGGTTAAGTACTGAAGCTTTCTTT.

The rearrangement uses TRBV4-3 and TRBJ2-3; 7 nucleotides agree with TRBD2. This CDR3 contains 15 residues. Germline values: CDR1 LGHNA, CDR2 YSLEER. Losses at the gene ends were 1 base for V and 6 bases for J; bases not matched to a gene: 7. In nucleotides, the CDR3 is TGCGCCAGCAGCCAAGGGTCCGCGGGGGACGATACGCAGTATTTT. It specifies CASSQGSAGDDTQYF.

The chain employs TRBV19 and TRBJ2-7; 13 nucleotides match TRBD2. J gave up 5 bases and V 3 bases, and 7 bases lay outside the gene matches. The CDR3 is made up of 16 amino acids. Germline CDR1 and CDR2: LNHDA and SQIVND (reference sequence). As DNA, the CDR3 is TGTGCCAGTAGTATCGGTATGGGACTAGCGGGGAACGAGCAGTACTTC. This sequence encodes CASSIGMGLAGNEQYF.

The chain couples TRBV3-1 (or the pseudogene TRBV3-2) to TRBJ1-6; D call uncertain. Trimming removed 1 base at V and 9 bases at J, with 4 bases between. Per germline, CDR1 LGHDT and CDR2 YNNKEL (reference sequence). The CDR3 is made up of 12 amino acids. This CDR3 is CASSQVSSPLHF. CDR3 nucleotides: TGTGCCAGCAGCCAAGTTAGTTCACCCCTCCACTTT.

Here the CDR3 reads CASSLVAGTGRFYGYTF. The DNA of the CDR3 is TGTGCCAGCAGTTTAGTCGCCGGGACAGGGCGCTTCTATGGCTACACCTTC. The rearrangement links TRBV28 to TRBJ1-2; 9 bases align to TRBD1. Germline V gene lookup returns CDR1 MDHEN and CDR2 SYDVKM. V trimming: 2 bases; J trimming: 4 bases; junction bases outside the gene matches: 11. The CDR3 spans 17 residues.

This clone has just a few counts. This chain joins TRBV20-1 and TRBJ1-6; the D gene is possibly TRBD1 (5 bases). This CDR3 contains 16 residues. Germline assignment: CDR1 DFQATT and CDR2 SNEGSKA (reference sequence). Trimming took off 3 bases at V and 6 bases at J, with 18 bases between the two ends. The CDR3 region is CSASGRGSFGNSPLHF. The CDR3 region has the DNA TGCAGTGCTAGTGGGAGGGGTTCCTTCGGTAATTCACCCCTCCACTTT.

CDR3 sequence (DNA): TGCGCCAGCGGTGCGGGGGGGGTCACAGATACGCAGTATTTT. The encoded protein is CASGAGGVTDTQYF. The chain joins TRBV5-1 to TRBJ2-3; TRBD2 matches at 9 bases. Losses at the gene ends were 7 bases for V and 2 bases for J; bases not matched to a gene: 5. This CDR3 spans 14 amino acids. Per the germline V gene, CDR1 is SGHRS and CDR2 is YFSETQ.

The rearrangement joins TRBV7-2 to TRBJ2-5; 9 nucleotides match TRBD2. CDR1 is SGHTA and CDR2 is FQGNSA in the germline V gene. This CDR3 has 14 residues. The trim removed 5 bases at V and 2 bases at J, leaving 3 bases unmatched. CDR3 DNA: TGTGCCAGCAGCCCTAGCGGGAAACAAGAGACCCAGTACTTC. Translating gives CASSPSGKQETQYF.

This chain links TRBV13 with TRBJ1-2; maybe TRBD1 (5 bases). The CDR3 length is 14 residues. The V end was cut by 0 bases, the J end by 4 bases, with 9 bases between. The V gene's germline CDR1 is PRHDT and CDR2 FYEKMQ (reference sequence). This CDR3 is CASSLGGGAYGYTF. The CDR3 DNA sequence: TGTGCCAGCAGCTTAGGGGGGGGAGCCTATGGCTACACCTTC. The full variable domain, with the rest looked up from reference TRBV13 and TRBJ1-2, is AAGVIQSPRHLIKEKRETATLKCYPIPRHDTVYWYQQGPGQDPQFLISFYEKMQSDKGSIPDRFSAQQFSDYHSELNMSSLELGDSALYFCASSLGGGAYGYTFGSGTRLTVV.

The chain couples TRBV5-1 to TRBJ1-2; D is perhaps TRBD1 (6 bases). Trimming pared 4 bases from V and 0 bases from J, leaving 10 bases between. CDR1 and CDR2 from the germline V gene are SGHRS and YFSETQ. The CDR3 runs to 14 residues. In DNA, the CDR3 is TGCGCCAGCAGCCCAGGGGATCCTAACTATGGCTACACCTTC. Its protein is CASSPGDPNYGYTF. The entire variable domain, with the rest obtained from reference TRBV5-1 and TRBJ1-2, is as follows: KAGVTQTPRYLIKTRGQQVTLSCSPISGHRSVSWYQQTPGQGLQFLFEYFSETQRNKGNFPGRFSGRQFSNSRSEMNVSTLELGDSALYLCASSPGDPNYGYTFGSGTRLTVV.

CDR3 residues: CASSLSGTSLYEQYF. CDR3 DNA sequence: TGTGCCAGCAGTTTGTCCGGGACAAGTCTCTACGAGCAGTACTTC. The genes are TRBV6-5 and TRBJ2-7; D is perhaps TRBD1 (6 bases). The V gene's germline CDR1 is MNHEY and CDR2 SVGAGI. The CDR3 loop spans 15 amino acids. Between the trimmed V and J ends, which lost 4 bases and 3 bases, there was a span of 16 bases.

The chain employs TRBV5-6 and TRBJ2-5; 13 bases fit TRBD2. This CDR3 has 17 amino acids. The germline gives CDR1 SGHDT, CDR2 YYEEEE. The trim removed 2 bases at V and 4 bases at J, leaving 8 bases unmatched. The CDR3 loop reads CASSFTSGGASRETQYF. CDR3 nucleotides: TGTGCCAGCAGCTTCACTAGCGGGGGGGCGTCCCGAGAGACCCAGTACTTC.

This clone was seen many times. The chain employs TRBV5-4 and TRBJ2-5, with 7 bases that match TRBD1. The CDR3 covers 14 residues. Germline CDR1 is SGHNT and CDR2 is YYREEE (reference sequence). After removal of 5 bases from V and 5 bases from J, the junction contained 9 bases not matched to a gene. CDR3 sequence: CASRPRGGEETQYF. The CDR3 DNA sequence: TGTGCCAGCAGACCCCGAGGGGGCGAGGAGACCCAGTACTTC.

The CDR3 is CASSSRHRGRQPQHF. CDR3 nucleotides: TGTGCCAGCAGTTCACGCCACAGGGGGCGTCAGCCCCAGCATTTT. The V and J genes are TRBV28 and TRBJ1-5, with 9 bases lining up with TRBD1. This CDR3 has 15 residues. V trimming: 4 bases; J trimming: 6 bases; junction bases outside the gene matches: 7. Germline CDR1 and CDR2: MDHEN and SYDVKM.

The CDR3 loop is CASSYLSEETQYF. CDR3 DNA: TGTGCCAGCAGTTACCTTAGCGAGGAGACCCAGTACTTC. The chain joins TRBV6-5 to TRBJ2-5; possibly TRBD2 for D (5 bases). Trimming left V 2 bases short and J 5 bases short, with 9 bases between. The CDR3 has 13 residues. CDR1 is MNHEY, CDR2 SVGAGI, per germline.

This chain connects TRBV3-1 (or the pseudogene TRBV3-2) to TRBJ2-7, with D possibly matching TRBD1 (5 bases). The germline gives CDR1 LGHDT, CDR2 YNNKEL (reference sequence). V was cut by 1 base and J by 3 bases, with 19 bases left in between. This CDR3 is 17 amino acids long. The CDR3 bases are TGTGCCAGCAGCCAAGGGTCGGGTCAGGGCATTGTCTACGAGCAGTACTTC. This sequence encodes CASSQGSGQGIVYEQYF.